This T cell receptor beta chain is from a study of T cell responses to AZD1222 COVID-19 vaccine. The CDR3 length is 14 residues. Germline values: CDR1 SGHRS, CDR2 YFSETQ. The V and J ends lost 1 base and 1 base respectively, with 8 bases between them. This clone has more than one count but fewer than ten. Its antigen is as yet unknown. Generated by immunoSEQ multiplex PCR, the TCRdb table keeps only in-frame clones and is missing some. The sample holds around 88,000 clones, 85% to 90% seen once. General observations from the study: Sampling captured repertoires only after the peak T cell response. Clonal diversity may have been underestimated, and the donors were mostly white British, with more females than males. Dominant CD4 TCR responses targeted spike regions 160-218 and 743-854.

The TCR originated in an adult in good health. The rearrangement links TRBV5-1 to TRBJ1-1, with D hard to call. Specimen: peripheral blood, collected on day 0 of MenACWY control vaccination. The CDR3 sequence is CASSLRVQNTEAFF. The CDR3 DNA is TGCGCCAGCAGCTTGCGGGTTCAGAACACTGAAGCTTTCTTT.